The text below deals with one TCR beta chain. The entry originates in a study of response to subunit inactivated influenza vaccine. The germline V gene encodes CDR1 DFQATT and CDR2 SNEGSKA (reference sequence). This CDR3 spans 13 amino acids. V was shortened by 7 bases and J by 6 bases, with 13 bases between the two germline ends. TCRdb ran MiXCR on the RT-PCR reads and lists one entry per CDR3 protein. The top ten clones hold 6.5% to 8% of a sample with roughly 670,000 distinct CDR3 sequences, approximately 15% of them seen once. J is TRBJ1-6 and V is TRBV20-1; D unresolved. The sequences come from PBMCs from blood, collected roughly 15 days before vaccination. The source of this sequence is a man aged 50 to 60 who received an inactivated influenza vaccine. The CDR3 loop is CSGVQSFNSPLHF. CDR3 bases: TGCAGTGGGGTTCAGAGTTTTAATTCACCCCTCCACTTT.